Below are 21 T cell receptor beta chains sequenced from a single sample in a study of memory CD4+ T cells and cytomegalovirus serostatus. Profiled with immunoSEQ multiplex PCR; TCRdb holds only in-frame clones, not every one. Seen here are approximately 70,000 clones, 75% to 80% observed once, and the top ten hold approximately 4.5%. The sort gate was single viable CD3+CD4+CD8-CD45RO+ cells for memory CD4+ T cells. What was sequenced was memory CD4+ T cells from blood. The receptors stem from an adult in good health and CMV-seropositive.

This sequence joins TRBV6-1 and TRBJ2-1; tentative D call: TRBD2 (5 bases). The germline CDR1 and CDR2 sequences are MNHNS and SASEGT. The ends were cut back, 5 bases at V and 10 bases at J, with 18 bases in the middle. The CDR3 extends over 14 amino acids. CDR3 bases: TGTGCCAGCAGTCGGGTCCAAGCCACGGGGGAGCAGTTCTTC. Translated: CASSRVQATGEQFF.

This rearrangement joins TRBV28 to TRBJ1-4; no definite D call. The CDR3 is 13 residues long. The germline V gene has CDR1 MDHEN and CDR2 SYDVKM. V was pared by 11 bases and J by 8 bases, with 18 bases between. CDR3 DNA sequence: TGTGCCGCAAACTCAGGAATCGGGGAAAAACTGTTTTTT. Residues: CAANSGIGEKLFF. The complete variable domain, with remaining parts taken from reference TRBV28 and TRBJ1-4, reads DVKVTQSSRYLVKRTGEKVFLECVQDMDHENMFWYRQDPGLGLRLIYFSYDVKMKEKGDIPEGYSVSREKKERFSLILESASTNQTSMYLCAANSGIGEKLFFGSGTQLSVL.

This clone is deemed medium-sized. The chain carries TRBV28 and TRBJ2-2, with D possibly matching TRBD2 (6 bases). The germline V gene has CDR1 MDHEN and CDR2 SYDVKM. V was clipped by 5 bases and J by 3 bases, with 19 bases between them. The CDR3 length is 17 residues. DNA of the CDR3: TGTGCCAGCAGTCACAATCGGGGGAAACAGCACACCGGGGAGCTGTTTTTT. It yields the protein CASSHNRGKQHTGELFF.

The chain has TRBV5-4 and TRBJ1-1; D possibly corresponds to TRBD1 (6 bases). The CDR3 length is 14 residues. CDR1 and CDR2 (germline): SGHNT, YYREEE (reference sequence). V was shortened by 1 base and J by 3 bases, with 10 bases between the two germline ends. CDR3: CASSLIGGYTEAFF. Here the CDR3 DNA reads TGTGCCAGCAGCTTGATTGGGGGCTACACTGAAGCTTTCTTT. The full variable domain, in which reference TRBV5-4 and TRBJ1-1 provide the parts outside the CDR3, is ETGVTQSPTHLIKTRGQQVTLRCSSQSGHNTVSWYQQALGQGPQFIFQYYREEENGRGNFPPRFSGLQFPNYSSELNVNALELDDSALYLCASSLIGGYTEAFFGQGTRLTVV.

The chain joins TRBV2 to TRBJ1-5; D might be TRBD1 (5 bases). Germline loops: CDR1 SNHLY, CDR2 FYNNEI. V lost 2 bases, J lost 0 bases, and 8 bases lay in between. The CDR3 runs to 15 residues. For the CDR3, the DNA is TGTGCCAGCAGTGAATCGGACACTAGCAATCAGCCCCAGCATTTT. Translating gives CASSESDTSNQPQHF. The full variable domain, with the rest looked up from reference TRBV2 and TRBJ1-5, is EPEVTQTPSHQVTQMGQEVILRCVPISNHLYFYWYRQILGQKVEFLVSFYNNEISEKSEIFDDQFSVERPDGSNFTLKIRSTKLEDSAMYFCASSESDTSNQPQHFGDGTRLSIL.

This clone was found a few times. The J gene is TRBJ2-1, the V gene TRBV11-1; D unresolved. Per germline, CDR1 SGHAT and CDR2 FQDESV (reference sequence). The CDR3 loop spans 15 amino acids. Trimming shortened V by 1 base and J by 0 bases, and 7 bases separated the two germline ends. CDR3: CASSLEASSYNEQFF. CDR3 coding DNA: TGTGCCAGCAGCTTAGAAGCTAGCTCCTACAATGAGCAGTTCTTC. Full variable domain (outside the CDR3, taken from reference TRBV11-1 and TRBJ2-1): EAEVAQSPRYKITEKSQAVAFWCDPISGHATLYWYRQILGQGPELLVQFQDESVVDDSQLPKDRFSAERLKGVDSTLKIQPAELGDSAMYLCASSLEASSYNEQFFGPGTRLTVL.

The V and J genes are TRBV7-3 and TRBJ2-2; D is undetermined. From germline, CDR1 is SGHTA and CDR2 FQGTGA. Trimming left V 5 bases short and J 2 bases short, with 15 bases between. This CDR3 spans 16 amino acids. Here the CDR3 reads CASSLVGGDNTGELFF. CDR3 bases: TGTGCCAGCAGCCTCGTCGGCGGCGATAACACCGGGGAGCTGTTTTTT. The full variable domain, rest sourced from reference TRBV7-3 and TRBJ2-2, is GAGVSQTPSNKVTEKGKYVELRCDPISGHTALYWYRQSLGQGPEFLIYFQGTGAADDSGLPNDRFFAVRPEGSVSTLKIQRTERGDSAVYLCASSLVGGDNTGELFFGEGSRLTVL.

This chain joins TRBV5-1 and TRBJ1-3; no firm D call. Germline lookup yields CDR1 SGHRS and CDR2 YFSETQ. The CDR3 runs to 13 residues. V gave up 0 bases and J gave up 2 bases, with 3 bases separating them. CDR3: CASSLETGNTIYF. The CDR3 coding sequence is TGCGCCAGCAGCTTGGAGACTGGAAACACCATATATTTT.

The V and J genes are TRBV4-2 and TRBJ1-4; 7 bases agree with TRBD1. The V gene's germline CDR1 is LGHNA and CDR2 YNFKEQ. With 4 bases clipped from V and 6 bases from J, the junction kept 5 bases outside the gene matches. The CDR3 consists of 14 residues. The CDR3: CASSPTGTDEKLFF. The CDR3 nucleotides are TGTGCCAGCAGCCCCACCGGGACAGATGAAAAACTGTTTTTT.

The V and J genes are TRBV28 and TRBJ1-2, with 7 bases lining up with TRBD1. Germline loops: CDR1 MDHEN, CDR2 SYDVKM. The CDR3 runs 13 residues. J was trimmed by 0 bases and V by 6 bases; bases with no gene match: 1. CDR3 sequence: CASRTGANYGYTF. The DNA for the CDR3 is TGTGCCAGCAGAACAGGGGCTAACTATGGCTACACCTTC.

The J gene is TRBJ2-2, the V gene TRBV6-1; D is ambiguous. Deletions cut 3 bases from V and 6 bases from J, with 8 bases between. The CDR3 is 13 amino acids. CDR1 and CDR2 from the germline V gene are MNHNS and SASEGT. Written as DNA, the CDR3 is TGTGCCAGCAGTGACACTTCCGCCGGGGAGCTGTTTTTT. Translated, it gives CASSDTSAGELFF.

The chain links TRBV4-1 to TRBJ2-1; D may be TRBD2 (6 bases). This CDR3 is 18 amino acids long. The V end lost 4 bases, the J end lost 1 base, and 20 bases lay between the germline ends. Looked up from germline, CDR1 is MGHRA and CDR2 is YSYEKL. The CDR3 DNA reads TGCGCCAGCAGCCGGGGCCAGATCGTCGGGAGTTCCTACAATGAGCAGTTCTTC. The encoded protein is CASSRGQIVGSSYNEQFF.

V usage is TRBV19 and J usage is TRBJ2-7; 8 nucleotides line up with TRBD1. The V gene's germline CDR1 is LNHDA and CDR2 SQIVND (reference sequence). V trimming: 5 bases; J trimming: 6 bases; junction bases outside the gene matches: 6. The CDR3 has 13 residues. The CDR3 loop is CASSFGQGGEQYF. The CDR3 nucleotides read TGTGCCAGTAGTTTCGGACAGGGTGGCGAGCAGTACTTC.

The chain combines TRBV10-2 with TRBJ2-4; 12 positions match TRBD2. The CDR3 sequence is 19 residues long. Unmatched junction bases numbered 17, after V lost 7 bases and J lost 4 bases. In germline, CDR1 is WSHSY, CDR2 SAAADI. CDR3 loop: CASKEIPVLAGGKKNIQYF. CDR3 nucleotide sequence: TGCGCCAGCAAAGAAATCCCGGTCCTAGCGGGAGGGAAGAAAAACATTCAGTACTTC.

The chain links TRBV29-1 to TRBJ2-3; TRBD1 agrees at 7 bases. V gave up 5 bases and J gave up 1 base; unmatched junction bases: 6. Germline V gene lookup returns CDR1 SQVTM and CDR2 ANQGSEA. The CDR3 sequence is 14 residues long. CDR3 residues: CSVSTGYGTDTQYF. CDR3 nucleotide sequence: TGCAGCGTTTCGACAGGGTATGGCACAGATACGCAGTATTTT.

As for this clone: Other nucleotide sequences from this sample produce the same CDR3. The chain recombines TRBV18 with TRBJ1-1, with D perhaps TRBD1 (5 bases). V was pared by 2 bases and J by 7 bases, with 8 bases between. Germline V gives CDR1 KGHSH, CDR2 LQKENI. This CDR3 is built from 12 residues. The DNA for the CDR3 is TGTGCCAGCTCACCAAGAACAGGTGAAGCTTTCTTT. It specifies CASSPRTGEAFF.

This chain connects TRBV30 to TRBJ1-3; 7 nucleotides agree with TRBD1. Germline V gene data show CDR1 as GTSNPN and CDR2 as SVGIG (reference sequence). This CDR3 spans 15 amino acids. The V gene end was trimmed by 1 base and the J gene end by 3 bases; junction bases not matched to a gene: 6. CDR3 nucleotides: TGTGCCTGGAGTGACGTAGGGGGCTATGGAAACACCATATATTTT. It specifies CAWSDVGGYGNTIYF.

The chain combines TRBV5-6 with TRBJ1-5, with D unresolved. The germline CDR1 and CDR2 sequences are SGHDT and YYEEEE. V shed 7 bases and J shed 9 bases, with 35 bases lying between them. There are 19 residues in the CDR3. This chain's CDR3 is CASVQPATDSGEESRPQHF. The CDR3 region has the DNA TGTGCCAGCGTTCAGCCCGCGACTGATAGCGGAGAGGAAAGTAGGCCCCAGCATTTT.

V gene TRBV7-9 combines with J gene TRBJ2-3, with TRBD2 matching over 12 bases. Losses at the gene ends were 5 bases for V and 5 bases for J; bases not matched to a gene: 2. This CDR3 region has 14 residues. Germline V gene sequence: CDR1 SEHNR, CDR2 FQNEAQ (reference sequence). This chain's CDR3 is CASSPTSGGDTQYF. The CDR3 DNA is TGTGCCAGCAGCCCGACTAGCGGGGGAGATACGCAGTATTTT.

The chain employs TRBV20-1 and TRBJ2-1; D gene ambiguous. V lost 6 bases to trimming and J lost 5 bases, with 8 bases between them. Per germline, CDR1 DFQATT and CDR2 SNEGSKA (reference sequence). The CDR3 loop spans 11 amino acids. CDR3 in amino acids: CSARPHNEQFF. CDR3 nucleotides: TGCAGTGCCCGACCCCACAATGAGCAGTTCTTC.

This chain connects TRBV7-8 to TRBJ2-5; possibly TRBD1 for D (5 bases). The CDR3 has 17 amino acids. V gave up 3 bases and J gave up 4 bases, with 21 bases separating them. Per germline, CDR1 SGHVS and CDR2 FQNEAQ. The CDR3 DNA sequence: TGTGCCAGCAGCTTGCGCCGGCCTCCCCTGGGGCGAGAGACCCAGTACTTC. This encodes CASSLRRPPLGRETQYF.